A single sample gave rise to the 21 T cell receptor beta chains below, sequenced in a study of CD8 T cells in ankylosing spondylitis. TCRdb called the 5' RACE reads again in MiXCR, with one record for every CDR3 protein. This table holds 150,000 to 200,000 distinct CDR3 sequences, 15% to 20% found once. Specimen: blood, either unsorted or a sorted T cell fraction (not recorded which). These receptor sequences come from a male donor aged 10-29 years with ankylosing spondylitis or in good health (not recorded which).

There are many counts of this clonotype. V is TRBV5-1 and J is TRBJ2-1; 11 nucleotides align to TRBD2. The J segment lost 0 bases and the V segment lost 5 bases, leaving 16 bases of the junction unmatched. Germline values: CDR1 SGHRS, CDR2 YFSETQ. The CDR3 totals 20 residues. The CDR3 DNA reads TGCGCCAGCAGTCAACATCCCGGGACTAGCGGTTTCAGCTCCTACAATGAGCAGTTCTTC. Translated: CASSQHPGTSGFSSYNEQFF.

This clonotype was detected many times. This rearrangement joins TRBV7-9 to TRBJ2-6, with TRBD2 matching over 8 bases. J gave up 1 base and V 6 bases, and 14 bases lay outside the gene matches. The CDR3 consists of 19 residues. Per germline, CDR1 SEHNR and CDR2 FQNEAQ (reference sequence). CDR3 region: CASRPNLAGRESGANVLTF. In nucleotides, the CDR3 is TGTGCCAGCAGACCCAATCTAGCGGGCCGAGAATCTGGGGCCAACGTCCTGACTTTC.

The genes are TRBV20-1 and TRBJ2-4; maybe TRBD2 (5 bases). V lost 1 base to trimming and J lost 15 bases, with 16 bases between them. The V gene's germline CDR1 is DFQATT and CDR2 SNEGSKA (reference sequence). The length of the CDR3 is 12 residues. CDR3 in DNA: TGCAGTGCTAGAGGGCTAGCTTCGAGAACGTACTTC. Translating it yields CSARGLASRTYF.

This clonotype was seen ten or more times. The chain couples TRBV11-2 to TRBJ2-3; D is undetermined. CDR3 size: 11 residues. Deletions cut 6 bases from V and 2 bases from J, with 3 bases between. CDR1 and CDR2 from the germline V gene are SGHAT and FQNNGV. The DNA for the CDR3 is TGTGCCAGCAGACACACAGATACGCAGTATTTT. This codes for CASRHTDTQYF.

This clonotype appeared many times. The chain combines TRBV6-5 with TRBJ2-1, with 7 bases matching TRBD2. Germline assignment: CDR1 MNHEY and CDR2 SVGAGI. The CDR3 totals 13 residues. V dropped 5 bases and J dropped 6; count of bases not matched to a gene: 4. This CDR3 reads CASSRGSRNEQFF. CDR3 coding DNA: TGTGCCAGCAGTCGCGGGAGTCGCAATGAGCAGTTCTTC.

This rearrangement joins TRBV27 to TRBJ2-1; 8 bases align to TRBD2. The germline V gene encodes CDR1 MNHEY and CDR2 SMNVEV (reference sequence). V lost 6 bases and J lost 0; bases outside the gene matches: 10. The CDR3 extends over 17 amino acids. Here the CDR3 reads CASRLHKLADSYNEQFF. The DNA for the CDR3 is TGTGCCAGCAGGCTACACAAACTAGCGGACTCCTACAATGAGCAGTTCTTC.

Ten or more counts support this clonotype. This rearrangement joins TRBV5-1 to TRBJ1-2, with TRBD1 identical over 10 bases. J was trimmed by 6 bases and V by 4 bases; bases with no gene match: 12. The germline CDR1 and CDR2 sequences are SGHRS and YFSETQ. The CDR3 runs to 16 residues. The CDR3: CASSGGLSTGGDGYTF. CDR3 coding DNA: TGCGCCAGCAGCGGAGGCCTCTCGACAGGGGGCGATGGCTACACCTTC.

The chain couples TRBV6-5 to TRBJ2-1; D is possibly TRBD2 (6 bases). The V end was cut by 0 bases, the J end by 2 bases, with 14 bases between. CDR3 length equals 17 residues. Germline assignment: CDR1 MNHEY and CDR2 SVGAGI. The CDR3: CASSYSGSWGAYNEQFF. In DNA, the CDR3 is TGTGCCAGCAGTTACTCGGGTAGTTGGGGGGCCTACAATGAGCAGTTCTTC.

This clonotype was seen repeatedly, ten times or more. The J gene is TRBJ2-7, the V gene TRBV12-3 or TRBV12-4, with D possibly being TRBD2 (6 bases). The CDR3 spans 15 residues. Between the trimmed V and J ends, which lost 3 bases and 2 bases, there was a span of 14 bases. The DNA of the CDR3 is TGTGCCAGCAGTTTCTGGAGGGCCGGCACCTACGAGCAGTACTTC. Residues: CASSFWRAGTYEQYF.

This clonotype was observed many times. This sequence joins TRBV7-8 and TRBJ2-3; D might be TRBD1 (6 bases). V was trimmed by 4 bases and J by 2 bases, leaving 16 bases between them. CDR3 length: 16 amino acids. Germline values: CDR1 SGHVS, CDR2 FQNEAQ. CDR3 sequence: CASSSDYRETTDTQYF. The DNA for the CDR3 is TGTGCCAGCAGCTCGGATTACAGGGAGACCACAGATACGCAGTATTTT.

The sample holds many counts of this clonotype. This chain connects TRBV7-2 to TRBJ2-4; D is unclear. Germline lookup yields CDR1 SGHTA and CDR2 FQGNSA. V dropped 1 base and J dropped 5 bases, with 0 bases sitting between them. This CDR3 has 11 residues. In nucleotides, the CDR3 is TGTGCCAGCAGCTTAGAAAACATTCAGTACTTC. It codes for CASSLENIQYF.

This clonotype was counted between two and nine times. This chain connects TRBV29-1 to TRBJ1-2; D call uncertain. The CDR3 totals 11 residues. V was clipped by 1 base and J by 8 bases, with 8 bases between them. Germline lookup yields CDR1 SQVTM and CDR2 ANQGSEA. The CDR3 nucleotides read TGCAGCGTTGAAGTGGCGGGCGGCTACACCTTC. Amino acid sequence: CSVEVAGGYTF.

This clonotype was counted many times. The genes are TRBV6-9 and TRBJ1-2; D possibly corresponds to TRBD1 (5 bases). The germline gives CDR1 MNHGY, CDR2 SVAAGI. The CDR3 loop spans 14 amino acids. The V end lost 7 bases, the J end lost 4 bases, and 16 bases lay between the germline ends. The DNA for the CDR3 is TGTGCCAGCAAGTGGGAGGGGTGTGCCTATGGCTACACCTTC. Amino acids: CASKWEGCAYGYTF.

Ten or more counts support this clonotype. The chain combines TRBV18 with TRBJ2-3; 9 bases align to TRBD2. Germline CDR1 is KGHSH and CDR2 is LQKENI. This CDR3 comprises 15 residues. J lost 5 bases, V lost 2 bases, and 5 bases had no gene match. CDR3 residues: CASSPGTSGLDTQYF. CDR3 DNA: TGTGCCAGCTCACCAGGAACTAGCGGGCTAGATACGCAGTATTTT.

This clonotype was counted at least ten times. The chain couples TRBV6-1 to TRBJ2-7; 7 bases match TRBD1. CDR3 length: 12 residues. Germline V gene data show CDR1 as MNHNS and CDR2 as SASEGT. Germline trimming cut 5 bases from V and 5 bases from J; bases unmatched to any gene: 3. CDR3 amino acids: CASSYRGHEQYV. As DNA, the CDR3 is TGTGCCAGCAGTTACAGGGGTCACGAGCAGTACGTC.

This clonotype was detected many times. The chain links TRBV20-1 to TRBJ1-1, with TRBD1 matching over 7 bases. CDR3 length: 13 residues. Unmatched junction bases numbered 11, after V lost 8 bases and J lost 5 bases. From germline, CDR1 is DFQATT and CDR2 SNEGSKA (reference sequence). CDR3 coding DNA: TGCAGTCCCCTTAGGGGGCTTAAGACTGAAGCTTTCTTT. Translated, it gives CSPLRGLKTEAFF.

This clonotype was counted many times. The chain recombines TRBV5-1 with TRBJ1-2; a weak D match, TRBD1 (5 bases). Trimming cost V 4 bases and J 2 bases, with 15 bases left between them. Germline V gene data show CDR1 as SGHRS and CDR2 as YFSETQ. The CDR3 contains 15 residues. The DNA of the CDR3 is TGCGCCAGCAGCCCTCTCGGGGGGTCCAACTATGGCTACACCTTC. Amino acid sequence: CASSPLGGSNYGYTF.

J is TRBJ2-1 and V is TRBV29-1, with a possible D match to TRBD2 (5 bases). Germline V gene sequence: CDR1 SQVTM, CDR2 ANQGSEA. This CDR3 contains 13 residues. Trimming removed 0 bases at V and 7 bases at J, with 10 bases between. CDR3 protein: CSVEDPPGNEQFF. DNA for the CDR3: TGCAGCGTTGAAGATCCCCCGGGAAATGAGCAGTTCTTC.

This clonotype has ten or more counts. The V call is TRBV5-1, the J call TRBJ1-1, with D perhaps TRBD1 (6 bases). From germline, CDR1 is SGHRS and CDR2 YFSETQ. The CDR3 has 15 amino acids. Trimming shortened V by 2 bases and J by 4 bases, and 15 bases separated the two germline ends. The CDR3 coding sequence is TGCGCCAGCAGCTTACTACAGGGAAGTGGCACTGAAGCTTTCTTT. Encoded protein: CASSLLQGSGTEAFF.

In its sample, this clonotype was seen many times. V usage is TRBV7-2 and J usage is TRBJ1-2, with D perhaps TRBD1 (6 bases). The germline gives CDR1 SGHTA, CDR2 FQGNSA. CDR3 length: 13 residues. The ends were cut back, 3 bases at V and 7 bases at J, with 12 bases in the middle. This CDR3 is CASSFRGSGGYTF. CDR3 DNA: TGTGCCAGCAGCTTCAGGGGTTCGGGTGGCTACACCTTC. The full variable domain, its missing parts supplied by reference TRBV7-2 and TRBJ1-2, is GAGVSQSPSNKVTEKGKDVELRCDPISGHTALYWYRQSLGQGLEFLIYFQGNSAPDKSGLPSDRFSAERTGGSVSTLTIQRTQQEDSAVYLCASSFRGSGGYTFGSGTRLTVV.

This clonotype was detected only a few times. The rearrangement links TRBV21-1 to TRBJ1-5; TRBD1 is the table's D call and was not checked against the DNA. TRBV21-1 is a documented pseudogene. The CDR3 has 14 amino acids. CDR3 sequence: CASRGSRGAQPQHF. The CDR3 nucleotides read TGTGCCAGCAGGGGGTCCAGGGGCGCTCAGCCCCAGCATTTT.